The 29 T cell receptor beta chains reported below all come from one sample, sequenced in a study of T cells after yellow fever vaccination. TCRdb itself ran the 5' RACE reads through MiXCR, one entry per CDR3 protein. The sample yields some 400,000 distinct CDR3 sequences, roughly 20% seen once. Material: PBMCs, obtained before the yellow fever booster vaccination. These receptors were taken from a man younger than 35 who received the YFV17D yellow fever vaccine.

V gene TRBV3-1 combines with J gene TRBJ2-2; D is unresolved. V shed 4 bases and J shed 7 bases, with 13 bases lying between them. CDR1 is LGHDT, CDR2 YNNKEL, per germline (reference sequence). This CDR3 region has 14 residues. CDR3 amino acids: CASSLLGFDGELFF. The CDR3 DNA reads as TGTGCCAGCAGCCTTTTGGGGTTTGACGGGGAGCTGTTTTTT.

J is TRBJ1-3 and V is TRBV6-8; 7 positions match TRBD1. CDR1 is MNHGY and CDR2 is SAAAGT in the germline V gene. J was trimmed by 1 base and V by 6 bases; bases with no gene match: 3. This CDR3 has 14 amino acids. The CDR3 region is CASREGASGNTIYF. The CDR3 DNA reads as TGTGCCAGCAGGGAGGGGGCGTCTGGAAACACCATATATTTT.

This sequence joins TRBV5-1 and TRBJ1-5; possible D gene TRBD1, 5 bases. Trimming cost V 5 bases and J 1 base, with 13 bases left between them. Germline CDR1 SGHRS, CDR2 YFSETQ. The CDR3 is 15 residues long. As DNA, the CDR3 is TGCGCCAGCAGTGAGGCGGGGACGAGCAATCAGCCCCAGCATTTT. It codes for CASSEAGTSNQPQHF.

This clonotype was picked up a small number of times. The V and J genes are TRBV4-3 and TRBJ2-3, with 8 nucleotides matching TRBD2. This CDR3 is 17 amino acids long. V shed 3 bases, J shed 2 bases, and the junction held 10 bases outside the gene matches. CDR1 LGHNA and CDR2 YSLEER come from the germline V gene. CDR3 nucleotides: TGCGCCAGCAGCCAGGGTAGCGGGACAAGAGTCACAGATACGCAGTATTTT. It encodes CASSQGSGTRVTDTQYF.

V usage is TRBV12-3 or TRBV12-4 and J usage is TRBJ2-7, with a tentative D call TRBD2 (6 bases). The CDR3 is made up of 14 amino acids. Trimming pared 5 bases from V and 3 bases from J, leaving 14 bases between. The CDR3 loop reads CASSLASAYYEQYV. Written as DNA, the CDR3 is TGTGCCAGCAGTCTGGCTAGCGCGTACTACGAGCAGTACGTC.

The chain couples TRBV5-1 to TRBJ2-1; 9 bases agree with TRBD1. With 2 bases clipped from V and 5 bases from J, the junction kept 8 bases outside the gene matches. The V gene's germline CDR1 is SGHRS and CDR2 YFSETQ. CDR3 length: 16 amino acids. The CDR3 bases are TGCGCCAGCAGCTTACTCCGGGACAGGGATGACAATGAGCAGTTCTTC. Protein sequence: CASSLLRDRDDNEQFF.

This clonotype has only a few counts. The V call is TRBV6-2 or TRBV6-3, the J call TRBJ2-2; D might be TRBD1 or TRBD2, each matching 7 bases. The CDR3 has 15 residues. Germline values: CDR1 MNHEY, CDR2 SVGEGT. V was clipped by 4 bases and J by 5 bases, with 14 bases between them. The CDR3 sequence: CASSLREGATGELFF. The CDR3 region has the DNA TGTGCCAGCAGTTTAAGGGAGGGGGCGACCGGGGAGCTGTTTTTT.

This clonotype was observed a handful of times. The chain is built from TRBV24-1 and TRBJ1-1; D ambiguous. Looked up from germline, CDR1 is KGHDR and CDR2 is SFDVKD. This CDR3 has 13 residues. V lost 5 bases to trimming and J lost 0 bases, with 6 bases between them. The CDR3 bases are TGTGCCACCAGTGGTGAGATGAACACTGAAGCTTTCTTT. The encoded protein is CATSGEMNTEAFF.

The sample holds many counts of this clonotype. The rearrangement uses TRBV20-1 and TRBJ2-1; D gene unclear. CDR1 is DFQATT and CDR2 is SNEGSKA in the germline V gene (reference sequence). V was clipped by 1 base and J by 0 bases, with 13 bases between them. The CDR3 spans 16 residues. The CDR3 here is CSARGSEISSYNEQFF. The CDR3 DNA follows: TGCAGTGCTAGAGGGAGCGAGATTAGCTCCTACAATGAGCAGTTCTTC.

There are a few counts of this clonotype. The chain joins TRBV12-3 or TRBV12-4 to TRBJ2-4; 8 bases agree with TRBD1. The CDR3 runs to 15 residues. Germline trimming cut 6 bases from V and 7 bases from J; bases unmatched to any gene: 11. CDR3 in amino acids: CASSIRGRERNIQYF. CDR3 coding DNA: TGTGCCAGCAGCATCAGGGGGCGAGAGAGGAACATTCAGTACTTC.

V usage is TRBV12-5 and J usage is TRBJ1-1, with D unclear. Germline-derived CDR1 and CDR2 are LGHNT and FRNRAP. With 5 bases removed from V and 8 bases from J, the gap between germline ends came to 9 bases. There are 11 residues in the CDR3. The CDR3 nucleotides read TGTGCTAGTGGTCCAGTGGAGGAAGCTTTCTTT. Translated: CASGPVEEAFF.

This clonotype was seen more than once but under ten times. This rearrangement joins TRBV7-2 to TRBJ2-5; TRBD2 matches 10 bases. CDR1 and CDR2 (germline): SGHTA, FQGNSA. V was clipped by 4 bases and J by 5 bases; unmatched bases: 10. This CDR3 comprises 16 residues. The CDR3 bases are TGTGCCAGCAGCTCCCAAAGCGGGGGGGCTTTTGAGACCCAGTACTTC. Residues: CASSSQSGGAFETQYF. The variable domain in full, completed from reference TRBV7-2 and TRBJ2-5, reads GAGVSQSPSNKVTEKGKDVELRCDPISGHTALYWYRQSLGQGLEFLIYFQGNSAPDKSGLPSDRFSAERTGGSVSTLTIQRTQQEDSAVYLCASSSQSGGAFETQYFGPGTRLLVL.

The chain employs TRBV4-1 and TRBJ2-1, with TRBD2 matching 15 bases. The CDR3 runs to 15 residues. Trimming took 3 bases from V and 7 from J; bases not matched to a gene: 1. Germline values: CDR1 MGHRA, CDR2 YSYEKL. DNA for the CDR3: TGCGCCAGCAGCCAGGGACTAGCGGGGGGAAATGAGCAGTTCTTC. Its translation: CASSQGLAGGNEQFF.

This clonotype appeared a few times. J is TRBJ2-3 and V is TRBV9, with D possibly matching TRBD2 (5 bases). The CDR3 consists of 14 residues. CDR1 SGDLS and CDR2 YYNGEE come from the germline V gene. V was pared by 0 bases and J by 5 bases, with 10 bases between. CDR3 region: CASSVGGLGDTQYF. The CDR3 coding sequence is TGTGCCAGCAGCGTAGGCGGGCTAGGAGATACGCAGTATTTT.

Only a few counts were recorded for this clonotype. CDR3 coding DNA: TGTGCCAGCAGCGACGGGATTTACAATGAGCAGTTCTTC. This translates into CASSDGIYNEQFF. This chain connects TRBV5-5 to TRBJ2-1; TRBD2 might be the D (5 bases). The CDR3 length is 13 residues. Looked up from germline, CDR1 is SGHKS and CDR2 is YYEKEE (reference sequence). V gave up 4 bases and J gave up 4 bases, with 9 bases separating them.

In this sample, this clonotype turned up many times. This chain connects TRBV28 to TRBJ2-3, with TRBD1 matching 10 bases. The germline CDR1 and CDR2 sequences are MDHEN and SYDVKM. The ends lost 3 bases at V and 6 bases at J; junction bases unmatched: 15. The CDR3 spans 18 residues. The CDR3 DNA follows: TGTGCCAGCAGTTTTGCATATCAGGGACAGGGGATGAGGGATACGCAGTATTTT. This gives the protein CASSFAYQGQGMRDTQYF.

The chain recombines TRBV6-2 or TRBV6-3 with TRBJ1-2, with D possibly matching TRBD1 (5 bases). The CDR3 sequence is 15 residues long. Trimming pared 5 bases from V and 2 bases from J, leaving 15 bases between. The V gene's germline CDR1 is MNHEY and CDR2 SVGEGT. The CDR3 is CASSLGSGLNYGYTF. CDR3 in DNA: TGTGCCAGCAGTCTCGGGTCGGGACTAAACTATGGCTACACCTTC.

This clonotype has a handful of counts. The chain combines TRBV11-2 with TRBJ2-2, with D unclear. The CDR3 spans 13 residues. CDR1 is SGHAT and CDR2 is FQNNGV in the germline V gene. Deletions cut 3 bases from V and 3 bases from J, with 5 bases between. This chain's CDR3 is CASSFRDTGELFF. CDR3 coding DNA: TGTGCCAGCAGCTTCCGCGACACCGGGGAGCTGTTTTTT.

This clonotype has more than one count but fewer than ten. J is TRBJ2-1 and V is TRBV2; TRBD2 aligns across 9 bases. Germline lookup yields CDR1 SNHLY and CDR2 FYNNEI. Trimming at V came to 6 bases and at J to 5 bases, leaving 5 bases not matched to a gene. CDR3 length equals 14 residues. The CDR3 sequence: CASRLSGGNNEQFF. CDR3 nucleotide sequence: TGTGCCAGCAGACTTAGCGGGGGAAACAATGAGCAGTTCTTC.

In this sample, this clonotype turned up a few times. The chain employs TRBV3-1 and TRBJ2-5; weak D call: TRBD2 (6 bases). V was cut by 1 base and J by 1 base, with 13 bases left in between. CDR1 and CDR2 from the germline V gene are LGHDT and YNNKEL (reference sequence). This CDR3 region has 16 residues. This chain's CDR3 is CASSQGRGFGQETQYF. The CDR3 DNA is TGTGCCAGCAGCCAAGGGCGGGGCTTTGGCCAAGAGACCCAGTACTTC.

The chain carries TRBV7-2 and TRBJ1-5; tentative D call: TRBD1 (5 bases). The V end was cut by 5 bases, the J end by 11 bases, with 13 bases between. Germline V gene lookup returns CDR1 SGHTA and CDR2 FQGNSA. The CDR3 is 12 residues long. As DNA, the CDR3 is TGTGCCAGCAGCGGCTCATGGGGGACCCAGCATTTT. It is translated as CASSGSWGTQHF.

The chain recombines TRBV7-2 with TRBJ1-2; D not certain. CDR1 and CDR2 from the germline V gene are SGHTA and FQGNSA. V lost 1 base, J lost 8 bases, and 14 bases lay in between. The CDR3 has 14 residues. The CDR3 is CASSLGSGVRGYTF. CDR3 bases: TGTGCCAGCAGCTTAGGGAGCGGAGTGAGAGGCTACACCTTC.

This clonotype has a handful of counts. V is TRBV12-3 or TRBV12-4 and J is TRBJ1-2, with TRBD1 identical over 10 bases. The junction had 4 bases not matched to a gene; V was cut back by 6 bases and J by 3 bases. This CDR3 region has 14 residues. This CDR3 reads CASRLTGGDYGYTF. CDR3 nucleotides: TGTGCCAGCAGGCTGACAGGGGGCGACTATGGCTACACCTTC.

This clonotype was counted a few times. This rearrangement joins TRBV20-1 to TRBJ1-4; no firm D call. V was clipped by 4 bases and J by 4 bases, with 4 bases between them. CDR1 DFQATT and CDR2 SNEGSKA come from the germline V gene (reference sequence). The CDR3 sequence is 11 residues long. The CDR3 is CSATVNEKLFF. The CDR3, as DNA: TGCAGTGCTACGGTTAATGAAAAACTGTTTTTT.

The CDR3 bases are TGTGCCAGCAGCGGAACTATGACTAGCGGGAGCACAGATACGCAGTATTTT. Translating it yields CASSGTMTSGSTDTQYF. The chain recombines TRBV9 with TRBJ2-3; 10 nucleotides match TRBD2. The CDR3 covers 17 residues. Germline trimming cut 3 bases from V and 0 bases from J; bases unmatched to any gene: 7. Germline values: CDR1 SGDLS, CDR2 YYNGEE.

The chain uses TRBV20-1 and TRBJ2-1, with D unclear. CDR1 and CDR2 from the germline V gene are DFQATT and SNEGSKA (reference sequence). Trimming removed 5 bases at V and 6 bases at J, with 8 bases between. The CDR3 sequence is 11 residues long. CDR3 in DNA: TGCAGTGCTCCAGCGTCCAATGAGCAGTTCTTC. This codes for CSAPASNEQFF.

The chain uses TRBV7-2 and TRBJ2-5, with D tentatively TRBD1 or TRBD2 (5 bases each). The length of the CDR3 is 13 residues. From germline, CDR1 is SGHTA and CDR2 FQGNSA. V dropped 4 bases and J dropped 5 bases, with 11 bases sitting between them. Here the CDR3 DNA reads TGTGCCAGCAGCTCCTGGGACGGGGAGACCCAGTACTTC. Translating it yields CASSSWDGETQYF.

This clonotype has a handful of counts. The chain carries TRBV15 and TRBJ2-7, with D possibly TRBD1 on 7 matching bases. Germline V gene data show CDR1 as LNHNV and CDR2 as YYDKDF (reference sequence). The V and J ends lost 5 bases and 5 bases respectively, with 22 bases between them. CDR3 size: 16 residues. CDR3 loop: CATSGGEVRGEDEQYF. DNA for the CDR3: TGTGCCACCAGCGGTGGAGAAGTCAGGGGGGAGGACGAGCAGTACTTC.

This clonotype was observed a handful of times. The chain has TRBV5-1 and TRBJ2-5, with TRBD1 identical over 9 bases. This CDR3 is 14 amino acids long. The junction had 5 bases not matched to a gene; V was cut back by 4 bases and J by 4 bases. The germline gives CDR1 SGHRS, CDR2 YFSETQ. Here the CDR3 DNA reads TGCGCCAGCAGCAACACAGGGGGCGGAGAGACCCAGTACTTC. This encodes CASSNTGGGETQYF.